The next 4 T cell receptor beta chains were all read from a single sample in a study of graft-versus-host responses after intestinal transplantation. Assay used: immunoSEQ multiplex PCR; TCRdb lists only in-frame clones, some missing. The top ten clones hold 0.2% to 0.25% of a sample with 40,000 to 55,000 clones, approximately 95% of them seen once. These receptors' targets are unknown. The material sequenced was unstimulated CD8+ T cells sorted from spleen or lymph node cells, taken before transplant. The receptors were sampled from a human donor who was the organ donor for an intestinal transplant.

V and J are TRBV19 and TRBJ2-7; maybe TRBD1 (5 bases). The V end was cut by 2 bases, the J end by 0 bases, with 11 bases between. Germline values: CDR1 LNHDA, CDR2 SQIVND (reference sequence). The CDR3 runs to 15 residues. The CDR3 here is CASSIYSDSSYEQYF. DNA of the CDR3: TGTGCCAGTAGTATATACAGCGACAGCTCCTACGAGCAGTACTTC.

V gene TRBV30 combines with J gene TRBJ1-1, with TRBD1 matching 8 bases. CDR3 length equals 14 residues. CDR1 is GTSNPN, CDR2 SVGIG, per germline (reference sequence). Trimming removed 0 bases from V and 1 base from J; junction bases left unmatched: 1. The CDR3 nucleotides read TGTGCCTGGAGTGTAACAGGGGGGAACACTGAAGCTTTCTTT. This codes for CAWSVTGGNTEAFF.

The V call is TRBV27, the J call TRBJ2-2, with TRBD2 identical over 14 bases. V dropped 2 bases and J dropped 6; count of bases not matched to a gene: 2. This CDR3 spans 16 amino acids. Germline loops: CDR1 MNHEY, CDR2 SMNVEV (reference sequence). The CDR3 sequence is CASSLLTSGGAGELFF. The CDR3 DNA follows: TGTGCCAGCAGTTTACTGACTAGCGGGGGGGCCGGGGAGCTGTTTTTT.

In this sample, this clone turned up once. The chain carries TRBV10-3 and TRBJ2-7; tentatively, D is TRBD1 (6 bases). The germline V gene encodes CDR1 ENHRY and CDR2 SYGVKD. The CDR3 contains 17 residues. Trimming cost V 2 bases and J 1 base, with 18 bases left between them. The chain's CDR3 is CAISEPSSGHGSYEQYF. In DNA form, the CDR3 reads TGTGCCATCAGTGAGCCGTCCTCGGGACACGGATCCTACGAGCAGTACTTC.